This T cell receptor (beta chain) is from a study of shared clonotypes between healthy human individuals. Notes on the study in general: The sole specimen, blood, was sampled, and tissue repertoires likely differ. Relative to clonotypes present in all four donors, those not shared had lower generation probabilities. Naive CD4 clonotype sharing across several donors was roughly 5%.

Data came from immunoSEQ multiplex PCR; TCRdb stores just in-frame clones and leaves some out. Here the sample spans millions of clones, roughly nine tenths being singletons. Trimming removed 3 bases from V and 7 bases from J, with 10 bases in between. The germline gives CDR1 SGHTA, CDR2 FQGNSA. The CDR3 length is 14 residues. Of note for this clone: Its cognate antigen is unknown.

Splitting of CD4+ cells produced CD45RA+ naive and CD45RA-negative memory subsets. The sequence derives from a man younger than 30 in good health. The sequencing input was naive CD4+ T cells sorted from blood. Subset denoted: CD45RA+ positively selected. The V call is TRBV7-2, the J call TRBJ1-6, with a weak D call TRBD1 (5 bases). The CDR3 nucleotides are TGTGCCAGCAGCTTGGGGACGTTAAATTCACCCCTCCACTTT. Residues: CASSLGTLNSPLHF.